The clone carrying this T cell receptor (beta chain) was counted between two and nine times. Its specificity is not known. This sample was included in a study of blood T cells in healthy people across ages. Primed by a sample-barcoded 5' primer and a J-beta primer mix, a second PCR proceeded for 7 to 11 cycles. Using its own MiXCR run on the 5' RACE reads, TCRdb lists one record per CDR3 protein. The sample contains around 850,000 distinct CDR3 sequences, roughly 40% of which appear only once. Study results and caveats: Percentage of naive T cells showed a strong correlation with TCR beta diversity. Shifts in expanded clonotypes may have been confounded by donor CMV status, which was unknown.

Trimming pared 4 bases from V and 4 bases from J, leaving 12 bases between. The germline V gene has CDR1 SGHKS and CDR2 YYEKEE (reference sequence). CDR3 length equals 14 residues. The V gene is TRBV5-5, the J gene TRBJ2-4; TRBD1 is a possible D gene (5 bases). The origin of this receptor is a young man in good health. Sequencing input: blood. CDR3 sequence: CASSEDPGKNIQYF. In nucleotides, the CDR3 is TGTGCCAGCAGCGAAGACCCAGGGAAAAACATTCAGTACTTC.